Below are 27 T cell receptor beta chains sequenced from a single sample in a study of early T cells in non-severe SARS-CoV-2 infection. TCRdb re-called the 5' RACE reads through MiXCR, storing one row per CDR3 protein. The repertoire has more than 95,000 distinct CDR3 sequences, 9.5% to 11% of them found once; the top ten carry around 4.8%. Sample: whole blood, taken at baseline. Receptors were obtained from an adult who was a healthcare worker with PCR-confirmed SARS-CoV-2 infection or an uninfected control (not recorded which).

This clonotype was counted ten times or more. CDR3 sequence: CASSYNPGQGYGYTF. In DNA form, the CDR3 reads TGTGCCAGCAGCTATAACCCGGGACAGGGGTATGGCTACACCTTC. The chain carries TRBV12-3 or TRBV12-4 and TRBJ1-2; 10 nucleotides line up with TRBD1. This CDR3 spans 15 amino acids. V trimming: 6 bases; J trimming: 5 bases; junction bases outside the gene matches: 9.

This clonotype was detected many times. The J gene is TRBJ2-2, the V gene TRBV4-1; D might be TRBD1 (6 bases). V dropped 2 bases and J dropped 1 base, with 11 bases sitting between them. This CDR3 contains 16 residues. Germline V CDR1 and CDR2: MGHRA, YSYEKL. As DNA, the CDR3 is TGCGCCAGCAGCCAACCGGGACATCGGAACACCGGGGAGCTGTTTTTT. Residues: CASSQPGHRNTGELFF.

The genes are TRBV15 and TRBJ2-6; 9 bases are a match to TRBD1. This CDR3 has 16 residues. Trimming at V came to 2 bases and at J to 7 bases, leaving 6 bases not matched to a gene. Germline CDR1 LNHNV, CDR2 YYDKDF (reference sequence). CDR3 in amino acids: CATSRSGQGRANVLTF. CDR3 nucleotides: TGTGCCACCAGCAGATCGGGACAGGGCAGAGCCAACGTCCTGACTTTC.

This clonotype was observed a handful of times. The CDR3 DNA reads TGTGCCAGCAGCGTTCTACAGGGGGCGCGTAGCAATCAGCCCCAGCATTTT. The encoded protein is CASSVLQGARSNQPQHF. The rearrangement links TRBV5-8 to TRBJ1-5; TRBD1 aligns across 9 bases. The CDR3 consists of 17 residues. V shed 4 bases and J 0 bases; nucleotides not matched to a gene: 8. Germline values: CDR1 SGHTS, CDR2 YDEGEE.

The chain links TRBV7-3 to TRBJ2-3; TRBD2 matches at 8 bases. The V and J ends lost 1 base and 2 bases, in that order; junction bases with no gene match: 5. Germline V lookup: CDR1 SGHTA, CDR2 FQGTGA. The CDR3 spans 16 residues. The CDR3 sequence is CASSLKSGGYTDTQYF. The CDR3 coding sequence is TGTGCCAGCAGCTTAAAGAGCGGGGGCTACACAGATACGCAGTATTTT. Full variable domain (outside the CDR3, taken from reference TRBV7-3 and TRBJ2-3): GAGVSQTPSNKVTEKGKYVELRCDPISGHTALYWYRQSLGQGPEFLIYFQGTGAADDSGLPNDRFFAVRPEGSVSTLKIQRTERGDSAVYLCASSLKSGGYTDTQYFGPGTRLTVL.

The chain has TRBV19 and TRBJ2-1; 8 bases agree with TRBD2. The CDR3 runs to 15 residues. Germline V gene sequence: CDR1 LNHDA, CDR2 SQIVND (reference sequence). V dropped 3 bases and J dropped 0; count of bases not matched to a gene: 1. CDR3 loop: CASSMSGGSYNEQFF. Written as DNA, the CDR3 is TGTGCCAGTAGTATGAGCGGGGGCTCCTACAATGAGCAGTTCTTC.

The gene calls are TRBV20-1 and TRBJ2-7; 8 bases align to TRBD2. Germline CDR1 DFQATT, CDR2 SNEGSKA (reference sequence). The CDR3 runs 13 residues. The trim removed 2 bases at V and 5 bases at J, leaving 5 bases unmatched. CDR3 sequence: CSARPGTRHEQYF. DNA of the CDR3: TGCAGTGCTAGACCTGGGACTAGACACGAGCAGTACTTC.

This clonotype was found a few times. This chain links TRBV9 with TRBJ1-1, with 7 bases that match TRBD1. The CDR3 totals 14 residues. The V segment lost 4 bases and the J segment 0 bases; nucleotides outside the gene matches: 3. Germline V gene lookup returns CDR1 SGDLS and CDR2 YYNGEE. The CDR3 spells CASSLQGMNTEAFF. As DNA, the CDR3 is TGTGCCAGCAGCCTACAGGGGATGAACACTGAAGCTTTCTTT.

This clonotype came up a few times. The chain links TRBV5-1 to TRBJ2-1, with 11 bases matching TRBD2. Per germline, CDR1 SGHRS and CDR2 YFSETQ. The junction had 5 bases not matched to a gene; V was cut back by 4 bases and J by 5 bases. The CDR3 runs 15 residues. The CDR3 coding sequence is TGCGCCAGCAGCCGCCAACTAGCGGGAGACAATGAGCAGTTCTTC. Encoded protein: CASSRQLAGDNEQFF. Filled out from reference TRBV5-1 and TRBJ2-1, the complete variable domain reads KAGVTQTPRYLIKTRGQQVTLSCSPISGHRSVSWYQQTPGQGLQFLFEYFSETQRNKGNFPGRFSGRQFSNSRSEMNVSTLELGDSALYLCASSRQLAGDNEQFFGPGTRLTVL.

This clonotype has a count of ten or more. This chain connects TRBV6-6 to TRBJ1-5; D not resolved. The CDR3 loop spans 12 amino acids. The germline V gene encodes CDR1 MNHNY and CDR2 SVGAGI (reference sequence). The V end lost 8 bases, the J end lost 3 bases, and 8 bases lay between the germline ends. CDR3 residues: CASGQYNQPQHF. In DNA, the CDR3 is TGTGCCAGCGGGCAGTACAATCAGCCCCAGCATTTT.

This clonotype was picked up a small number of times. The V gene is TRBV21-1, the J gene TRBJ1-1. TRBV21-1 is given as a pseudogene. This CDR3 has 17 amino acids. The CDR3 here is CASSKPTLPRVNTEAFF. CDR3 in DNA: TGTGCCAGCAGCAAACCGACCCTCCCGCGGGTGAACACTGAAGCTTTCTTT.

This clonotype has ten or more counts. The chain has TRBV6-5 and TRBJ1-6; 7 nucleotides match TRBD1. Germline CDR1 reads MNHEY; CDR2 reads SVGAGI. CDR3 length: 17 amino acids. With 0 bases clipped from V and 5 bases from J, the junction kept 7 bases outside the gene matches. CDR3 region: CASSYSFSGGDNSPLHF. The DNA of the CDR3 is TGTGCCAGCAGTTACTCCTTTTCAGGGGGGGATAATTCACCCCTCCACTTT.

Comment on this clonotype: A read error may produce the germline difference seen at one junction end. The chain carries TRBV10-3 and TRBJ1-3; D gene unclear. The CDR3 totals 16 residues. CDR1 is ENHRY and CDR2 is SYGVKD in the germline V gene. CDR3 bases: TGTCCCATCAGTGAGTCGCGCCGAAGCTCTGGAAACACCATATATTTT. Protein: CPISESRRSSGNTIYF.

This clonotype was recorded at least ten times. The chain is built from TRBV7-9 and TRBJ1-3; D is undetermined. V lost 2 bases and J 4 bases, leaving 3 bases between the germline ends. The germline CDR1 and CDR2 sequences are SEHNR and FQNEAQ (reference sequence). CDR3 length: 12 amino acids. The CDR3 sequence is CASSLQGNTIYF. DNA of the CDR3: TGTGCCAGCAGCTTACAGGGAAACACCATATATTTT.

This clonotype was observed many times. The V call is TRBV10-3, the J call TRBJ2-1; D is unresolved. Germline CDR1 ENHRY, CDR2 SYGVKD. This CDR3 is 15 amino acids long. V lost 3 bases and J lost 0, with 9 bases in between. The CDR3 loop reads CAISDSLSSYNEQFF. The DNA of the CDR3 is TGTGCCATCAGTGATTCCTTAAGCTCCTACAATGAGCAGTTCTTC.

This chain links TRBV5-8 with TRBJ2-3; D call uncertain. Germline V gene sequence: CDR1 SGHTS, CDR2 YDEGEE. Trimming shortened V by 0 bases and J by 2 bases, and 13 bases separated the two germline ends. The CDR3 is made up of 16 amino acids. The CDR3 region has the DNA TGTGCCAGCAGCTTGGATCTAGGAATCTTCACAGATACGCAGTATTTT. Amino acids: CASSLDLGIFTDTQYF.

This clonotype was seen only a few times. V is TRBV29-1 and J is TRBJ2-3, with TRBD2 matching over 9 bases. CDR3 length: 14 residues. Germline assignment: CDR1 SQVTM and CDR2 ANQGSEA. V gave up 7 bases and J gave up 7 bases; unmatched junction bases: 12. CDR3 amino acids: CSARAGGSVNTQYF. CDR3 nucleotide sequence: TGCAGCGCGAGAGCGGGGGGCTCGGTTAATACGCAGTATTTT.

The chain employs TRBV3-1 and TRBJ2-2; D is undetermined. Germline CDR1 LGHDT, CDR2 YNNKEL (reference sequence). The CDR3 is 13 residues long. Trimming removed 4 bases from V and 7 bases from J, with 10 bases in between. CDR3 in DNA: TGTGCCAGCAGCCCCACGGCAGTCGGGGAGCTGTTTTTT. It is translated as CASSPTAVGELFF.

This clonotype was counted many times. This chain joins TRBV20-1 and TRBJ1-1, with no clear D. Germline V gene lookup returns CDR1 DFQATT and CDR2 SNEGSKA (reference sequence). The germline V and J ends were trimmed by 7 bases and 2 bases, with 11 bases remaining between them. CDR3 length: 12 amino acids. The CDR3 sequence: CSVYQVNTEAFF. In nucleotides, the CDR3 is TGCAGTGTATATCAGGTCAACACTGAAGCTTTCTTT.

This clonotype was counted a few times. The V gene is TRBV11-2, the J gene TRBJ2-3, with D hard to call. The CDR3 has 15 residues. Trimming took off 5 bases at V and 4 bases at J, with 16 bases between the two ends. Germline-derived CDR1 and CDR2 are SGHAT and FQNNGV. This CDR3 is CASSPSPQSPDTQYF. The CDR3 DNA follows: TGTGCCAGCAGCCCCTCCCCCCAGAGCCCAGATACGCAGTATTTT.

This clonotype was picked up many times. The chain carries TRBV20-1 and TRBJ2-5, with 14 bases that match TRBD2. CDR1 is DFQATT and CDR2 is SNEGSKA in the germline V gene (reference sequence). CDR3 length: 15 amino acids. V trimming: 6 bases; J trimming: 5 bases; junction bases outside the gene matches: 8. CDR3 DNA sequence: TGCAGTGCCGGTCGACTAGCGGGAGGGAGGGAGACCCAGTACTTC. This encodes CSAGRLAGGRETQYF.

V gene TRBV14 combines with J gene TRBJ1-2; tentative D call: TRBD1 (5 bases). V dropped 1 base and J dropped 4 bases, with 10 bases sitting between them. The germline V gene encodes CDR1 SGHDN and CDR2 FVKESK. This CDR3 comprises 14 residues. CDR3 sequence: CASSQANGAYGYTF. For the CDR3, the DNA is TGTGCCAGCAGCCAAGCAAATGGGGCCTATGGCTACACCTTC.

The chain uses TRBV20-1 and TRBJ2-7, with 8 bases aligning to TRBD2. This CDR3 spans 14 amino acids. Germline CDR1 DFQATT, CDR2 SNEGSKA (reference sequence). V gave up 2 bases and J gave up 4 bases; unmatched junction bases: 7. CDR3 nucleotide sequence: TGCAGTGCTAGACTAGCGGGCAGGGGATACGAGCAGTACTTC. It yields the protein CSARLAGRGYEQYF.

The chain uses TRBV5-4 and TRBJ2-3, with D possibly matching TRBD2 (6 bases). V dropped 4 bases and J dropped 2 bases, with 8 bases sitting between them. CDR3 length: 13 residues. The germline V gene has CDR1 SGHNT and CDR2 YYREEE (reference sequence). The CDR3 loop reads CASSRGDTDTQYF. The CDR3 DNA follows: TGTGCCAGCAGCCGCGGGGACACAGATACGCAGTATTTT.

This clonotype was counted only a few times. CDR3 in DNA: TGTGCCAGCAGCGTAGTTGCAGACACTGAAGCTTTCTTT. Translated: CASSVVADTEAFF. The chain carries TRBV9 and TRBJ1-1; D remains unclear. Trimming shortened V by 0 bases and J by 3 bases, and 6 bases separated the two germline ends. The CDR3 is 13 residues long. The germline CDR1 and CDR2 sequences are SGDLS and YYNGEE.

This clonotype occurred a few times. The CDR3 region has the DNA TGCGCCAGCAGCCCGCGAGGACAGCCACCCGGGGAGACCCAGTACTTC. Its translation: CASSPRGQPPGETQYF. The chain has TRBV5-1 and TRBJ2-5; TRBD1 is a possible D gene (6 bases). Germline V gene data show CDR1 as SGHRS and CDR2 as YFSETQ. The CDR3 length is 16 residues. V was clipped by 4 bases and J by 5 bases, with 21 bases between them.

The rearrangement links TRBV29-1 to TRBJ2-7, with D perhaps TRBD1 or TRBD2 (5 bases each). This CDR3 region has 14 residues. With 6 bases removed from V and 0 bases from J, the gap between germline ends came to 15 bases. Looked up from germline, CDR1 is SQVTM and CDR2 is ANQGSEA. In DNA form, the CDR3 reads TGCAGCGTGGGACCTACAGCCGACTCCTACGAGCAGTACTTC. Protein sequence: CSVGPTADSYEQYF.